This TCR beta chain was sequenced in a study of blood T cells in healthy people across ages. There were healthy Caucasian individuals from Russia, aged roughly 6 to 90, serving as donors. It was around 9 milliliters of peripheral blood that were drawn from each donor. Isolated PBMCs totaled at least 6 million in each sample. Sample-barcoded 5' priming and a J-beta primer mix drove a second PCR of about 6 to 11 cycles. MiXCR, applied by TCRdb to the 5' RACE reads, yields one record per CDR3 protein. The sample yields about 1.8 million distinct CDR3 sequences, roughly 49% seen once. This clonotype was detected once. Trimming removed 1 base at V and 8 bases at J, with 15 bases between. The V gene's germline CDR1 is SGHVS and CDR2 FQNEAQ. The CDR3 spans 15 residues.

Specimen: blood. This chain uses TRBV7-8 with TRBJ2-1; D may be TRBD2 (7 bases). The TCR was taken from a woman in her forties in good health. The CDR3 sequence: CASSLVRGGIHEQFF. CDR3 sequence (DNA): TGTGCCAGCAGCTTAGTGAGGGGGGGCATCCATGAGCAGTTCTTC. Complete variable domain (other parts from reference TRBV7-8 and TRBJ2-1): GAGVSQSPRYKVAKRGQDVALRCDPISGHVSLFWYQQALGQGPEFLTYFQNEAQLDKSGLPSDRFFAERPEGSVSTLKIQRTQQEDSAVYLCASSLVRGGIHEQFFGPGTRLTVL.